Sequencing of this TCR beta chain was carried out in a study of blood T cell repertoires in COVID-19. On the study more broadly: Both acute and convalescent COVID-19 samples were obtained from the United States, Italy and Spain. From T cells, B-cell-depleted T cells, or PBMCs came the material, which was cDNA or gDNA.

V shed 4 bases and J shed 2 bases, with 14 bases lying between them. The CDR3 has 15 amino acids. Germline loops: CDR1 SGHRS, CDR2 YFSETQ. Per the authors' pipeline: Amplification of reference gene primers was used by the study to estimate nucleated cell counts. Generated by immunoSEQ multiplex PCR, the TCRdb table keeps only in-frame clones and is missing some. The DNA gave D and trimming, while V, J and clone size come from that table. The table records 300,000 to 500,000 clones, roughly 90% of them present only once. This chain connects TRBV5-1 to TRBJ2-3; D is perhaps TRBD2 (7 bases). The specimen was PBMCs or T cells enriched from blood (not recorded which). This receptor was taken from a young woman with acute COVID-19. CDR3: CASSLPAGATDTQYF. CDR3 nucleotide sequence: TGCGCCAGCAGCCTCCCCGCGGGGGCCACAGATACGCAGTATTTT.